Listed below are T cell receptor beta chains from one sample, sequenced in a study of T cell responses to AZD1222 COVID-19 vaccine. Sequencing used immunoSEQ multiplex PCR; TCRdb keeps in-frame clones, though not all of them. This table has 200,000 to 250,000 clones, approximately 94% appearing once. The starting material was peripheral blood, obtained 28 days after the second dose of the MenACWY control vaccine. The receptor set was obtained from an adult who received the MenACWY meningococcal vaccine as a control. CDR3s include the opening cysteine and the closing phenylalanine or tryptophan. Each record gives: V gene, J gene, D gene, clone size, CDR3 DNA, CDR3 protein. A D gene is named only where the DNA matches it firmly. Expanded clones are given a class, and other clones once, few, many or no size at all.

V: TRBV28
J: TRBJ1-5
D: .
size: .
DNA: TGTGCCAGCAGGAGAGGGCAGATCAATCAGCCCCAGCATTTT
CDR3: CASRRGQINQPQHF

V: TRBV5-1
J: TRBJ2-7
D: .
size: .
DNA: TGCGCCAGCAGCGAGCCGGGGGGCCGGTTTGGCGAGCAGTACTTC
CDR3: CASSEPGGRFGEQYF

V: TRBV19
J: TRBJ1-5
D: TRBD1
size: .
DNA: TGTGCCAGTAGTACAACAGGGGCTCAGCCCCAGCATTTT
CDR3: CASSTTGAQPQHF

V: TRBV28
J: TRBJ2-1
D: TRBD2
size: .
DNA: TGTGCCAGCAGTCCCACTAGCGGGACTTACAATGAGCAGTTCTTC
CDR3: CASSPTSGTYNEQFF

V: TRBV18
J: TRBJ1-2
D: .
size: .
DNA: TGTGCCAGCTCACCACCGGCAGGGCATGGCTACACCTTC
CDR3: CASSPPAGHGYTF

V: TRBV29-1
J: TRBJ2-1
D: TRBD2
size: .
DNA: TGCAGCGTTCAGAGCGGGAGCTCCTACAATGAGCAGTTCTTC
CDR3: CSVQSGSSYNEQFF

V: TRBV28
J: TRBJ1-6
D: .
size: few
DNA: TGTGCCAGCAGTTTATATGGGGATTCACCCCTCCACTTT
CDR3: CASSLYGDSPLHF

V: TRBV7-9
J: TRBJ1-1
D: TRBD1
size: .
DNA: TGTGCCAGCAGCTTAATAGGACAGGGGGTCCTGAACACTGAAGCTTTCTTT
CDR3: CASSLIGQGVLNTEAFF

V: TRBV20-1
J: TRBJ2-7
D: .
size: .
DNA: TGCAGTGCTAGCGGGACCTACGAGCAGTACTTC
CDR3: CSASGTYEQYF

V: TRBV7-6
J: TRBJ2-7
D: TRBD1
size: .
DNA: TGTGCCAGCAGCCTGCGGACAGGGGTATGGGAGCAGTACTTC
CDR3: CASSLRTGVWEQYF

V: TRBV4-3
J: TRBJ2-2
D: .
size: .
DNA: TGCGCCAGCAGCCAAGACCCCAGGGGTATCGGGGAGCTGTTTTTT
CDR3: CASSQDPRGIGELFF

V: TRBV28
J: TRBJ2-7
D: TRBD1
size: .
DNA: TGTGCCAGCAGACCGGGACAGGGGCTTATCTACGAGCAGTACTTC
CDR3: CASRPGQGLIYEQYF

V: TRBV6-5
J: TRBJ1-5
D: .
size: .
DNA: TGTGCCAGCAGTTACCGGGACACCTCAAATCAGCCCCAGCATTTT
CDR3: CASSYRDTSNQPQHF

V: TRBV4-1
J: TRBJ1-3
D: .
size: .
DNA: TGCGCCAGCAGCCCCAGGGAGGTCTCTGGAAACACCATATATTTT
CDR3: CASSPREVSGNTIYF

V: TRBV7-9
J: TRBJ2-1
D: TRBD2
size: .
DNA: TGTGCCAGCAGCTTAGAGTCGAGACTAGCGGGAGGGCCTGCCAATGAGCAGTTCTTC
CDR3: CASSLESRLAGGPANEQFF

V: TRBV4-2
J: TRBJ2-6
D: .
size: .
DNA: TGTGCCAGCAGCCAATCTTCCTCTGGGGCCAACGTCCTGACTTTC
CDR3: CASSQSSSGANVLTF

V: TRBV6-1
J: TRBJ1-2
D: .
size: .
DNA: TGTGCCAGCAGTGAACTACAGGGTGAAAGTGGCTACACCTTC
CDR3: CASSELQGESGYTF

V: TRBV25-1
J: TRBJ2-3
D: TRBD2
size: .
DNA: TGTGCCAGCAGCGGACTAGCGGGTGGGACAGATACGCAGTATTTT
CDR3: CASSGLAGGTDTQYF

V: TRBV9
J: TRBJ2-7
D: .
size: .
DNA: TGTGCCAGCAGCGTAGATCAGGGTCTTTCCTACGAGCAGTACTTC
CDR3: CASSVDQGLSYEQYF

V: TRBV7-9
J: TRBJ1-4
D: TRBD1
size: .
DNA: TGTGCCAGCAGCCCGCAGGACAGGGCACCCTATGAAAAACTGTTTTTT
CDR3: CASSPQDRAPYEKLFF

V: TRBV19
J: TRBJ1-2
D: .
size: .
DNA: TGTGCCAGTACCCCTGGCAGAGGGGGCTATGGCTACACCTTC
CDR3: CASTPGRGGYGYTF

V: TRBV30
J: TRBJ2-3
D: .
size: once
DNA: TGTGCCTGGAGTCTAGTCCGAATAGGGGTGCGGGGTGGGACAGATACGCAGTATTTT
CDR3: CAWSLVRIGVRGGTDTQYF

V: TRBV30
J: TRBJ2-4
D: TRBD2
size: .
DNA: TGTGCCTGGGAACCTAAGGGACTAGCGGGATCCAAAAACATTCAGTACTTC
CDR3: CAWEPKGLAGSKNIQYF

V: TRBV13
J: TRBJ2-5
D: TRBD2
size: once
DNA: TGTGCCAGCAGCACGAGACTAGCGGGGGGCGAACAAGAGACCCAGTACTTC
CDR3: CASSTRLAGGEQETQYF

V: TRBV18
J: TRBJ2-5
D: .
size: .
DNA: TGTGCCAGCTCACCAGACCCGGGGTACCAAGAGACCCAGTACTTC
CDR3: CASSPDPGYQETQYF

V: TRBV28
J: TRBJ1-2
D: .
size: .
DNA: TGTGCCAGCAGTTCCTCGGCGGGGGGGAACTATGGCTACACCTTC
CDR3: CASSSSAGGNYGYTF

V: TRBV28
J: TRBJ2-1
D: TRBD2
size: once
DNA: TGTGCCAGCAGTCCCACCCCAAGACTAGCGGGCGCATACAATGAGCAGTTCTTC
CDR3: CASSPTPRLAGAYNEQFF

V: TRBV11-2
J: TRBJ1-2
D: TRBD1
size: .
DNA: TGTGCCAGCAGCTTAGTTTACGACAGGGGCTATGGCTACACCTTC
CDR3: CASSLVYDRGYGYTF

V: TRBV7-9
J: TRBJ1-1
D: TRBD1
size: .
DNA: TGTGCCAGCAGCCCTGACAGGGGAGGGAACACTGAAGCTTTCTTT
CDR3: CASSPDRGGNTEAFF

V: TRBV3-1/TRBV3-2
J: TRBJ1-2
D: TRBD1
size: .
DNA: TGTGCCAGCAGCCAGCGGACAGGGCGGTACTATGGCTACACCTTC
CDR3: CASSQRTGRYYGYTF

V: TRBV9
J: TRBJ2-7
D: TRBD1
size: .
DNA: TGTGCCAGCAGCGTCGCTGACAGGGTTGCTTACGAGCAGTACTTC
CDR3: CASSVADRVAYEQYF

V: TRBV12-5
J: TRBJ2-1
D: .
size: .
DNA: TGTGCTAGTGGTTTGGTAGCACCAACAGGGAATGAGCAGTTCTTC
CDR3: CASGLVAPTGNEQFF

V: TRBV15
J: TRBJ1-5
D: .
size: once
DNA: TGTGCCACCAGCAGAGATGCCGATCAGCCCCAGCATTTT
CDR3: CATSRDADQPQHF